This T cell receptor beta chain emerged from a study of shared clonotypes between healthy human individuals. Study context: A donor's plate count was three for CD4 naive and three for CD4 memory; CD8 naive had two and CD8 memory one. Findings of the study overall: Researchers found naive subsets generally carried larger estimated richness than memory subsets.

The CDR3 has 12 amino acids. Germline V CDR1 and CDR2: SNHLY, FYNNEI. Trimming stripped 5 bases from V and 2 bases from J, with 5 bases between. This clone was seen many times. Its antigen is as yet unknown. Other nucleotide sequences in the sample specify the same CDR3. TCRdb's table, derived via immunoSEQ multiplex PCR, lists solely in-frame clones and lacks some. The data contain roughly 330,000 clones, around 74% of them seen just once; the ten biggest clones take up about 9.3%. This chain connects TRBV2 to TRBJ2-3; D unclear. The sample taken for sequencing was memory CD4+ T cells sorted from blood. This sample's subset: CD45RA-negative fraction. The source is a man aged 25 to 40 in good health. The CDR3 loop reads CASSYTTDTQYF. CDR3 sequence (DNA): TGTGCCAGCAGTTATACCACAGATACGCAGTATTTT.